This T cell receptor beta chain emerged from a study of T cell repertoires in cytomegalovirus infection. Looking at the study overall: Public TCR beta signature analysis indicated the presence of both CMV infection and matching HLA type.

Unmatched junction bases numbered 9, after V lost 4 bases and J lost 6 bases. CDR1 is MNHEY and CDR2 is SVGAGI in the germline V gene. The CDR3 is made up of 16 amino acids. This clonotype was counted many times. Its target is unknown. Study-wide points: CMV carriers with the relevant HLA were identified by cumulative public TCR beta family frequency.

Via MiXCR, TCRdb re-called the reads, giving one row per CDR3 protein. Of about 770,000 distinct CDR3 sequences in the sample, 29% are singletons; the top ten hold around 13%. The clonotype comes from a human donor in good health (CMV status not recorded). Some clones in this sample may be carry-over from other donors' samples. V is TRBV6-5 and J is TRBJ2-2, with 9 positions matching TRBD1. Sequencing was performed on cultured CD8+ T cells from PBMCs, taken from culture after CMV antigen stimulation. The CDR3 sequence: CASSLTGGIKAGELFF. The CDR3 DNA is TGTGCCAGCAGTTTGACAGGGGGGATTAAGGCCGGGGAGCTGTTTTTT.